This TCR beta chain was retrieved from a study of cytomegalovirus exposure and HLA in healthy donors. The PCR had 60 Vbeta and 13 Jbeta primers. The method was immunoSEQ multiplex PCR; TCRdb's version includes in-frame clones alone and lacks a portion of them. The repertoire holds around 72,000 clones, around 70% seen once, with about 22% in the top ten. This clone was found a few times. As yet, its antigen is unknown. Findings and caveats of the study: Researchers reported in a later analysis that common viral pathogens appeared linked to several top clusters. Productive status was seen about 90% or about 30% of the time for most TCR beta V segments in an earlier analysis.

The origin of this receptor is a man in his forties in good health and CMV-seropositive. The specimen was PBMCs.

The CDR3 bases are TGTGCCAGCAGCCAAGATACCGAGGGGGCGAATGGCTACACCTTC. Translated, it gives CASSQDTEGANGYTF. V is TRBV4-2 and J is TRBJ1-2; 7 bases align to TRBD1. Losses at the gene ends were 0 bases for V and 6 bases for J; bases not matched to a gene: 7. This CDR3 spans 15 amino acids. Germline CDR1 LGHNA, CDR2 YNFKEQ.